This TCR beta chain was found in a study of T cells in Graves' hyperthyroidism and ophthalmopathy. Overall study results and limits: The model foresaw ophthalmopathy a median approximately 6.1 months prior to onset.

The CDR3 is 15 residues long. The J segment lost 5 bases and the V segment lost 7 bases, leaving 14 bases of the junction unmatched. Germline values: CDR1 SGHTA, CDR2 FQGNSA. This clonotype was recorded many times. What it binds is not known. Source material for PBMCs was over 8 ml fresh peripheral blood. The source material, RNA transcripts, was used to amplify TCR beta CDR3 regions. Initially, a first-round RT-PCR of the TCR CDR3 employed the HTBI primer set. TCRdb passed the multiplex PCR reads through MiXCR, listing each CDR3 protein once. Of 350,000 to 450,000 distinct CDR3 sequences listed, over 11% are singletons.

The TCR was taken from a man aged 45-60 years with Graves' ophthalmopathy. Sequencing used blood. The rearrangement joins TRBV7-2 to TRBJ2-7; 7 bases line up with TRBD2. This CDR3 reads CASTPYSASGHEQYF. The DNA of the CDR3 is TGTGCCAGCACCCCCTACTCAGCTAGCGGCCACGAGCAGTACTTC.